Presented here are 22 T cell receptor beta chains from one specimen sequenced in a study of blood T cell repertoires in COVID-19. Here immunoSEQ multiplex PCR was the method, and the copy in TCRdb shows in-frame clones only, minus some. This sample yields roughly 280,000 clones, of which approximately 88% are seen a single time; approximately 2.2% belongs to the top ten. The sample consisted of peripheral blood. These receptor sequences come from a man between 45 and 60 years old with acute or convalescent COVID-19.

This chain links TRBV21-1 with TRBJ2-1; no DNA check was done on the table's D call, TRBD2. TRBV21-1 is listed as a pseudogene. This CDR3 has 13 amino acids. The CDR3 is CATRAGSYNEQFF. CDR3 bases: TGTGCCACCCGAGCGGGTTCCTACAATGAGCAGTTCTTC.

The chain uses TRBV4-1 and TRBJ1-5, with D possibly TRBD1 on 5 matching bases. This CDR3 has 17 residues. Per germline, CDR1 MGHRA and CDR2 YSYEKL. V lost 3 bases and J 5 bases, leaving 20 bases between the germline ends. CDR3 region: CASSHTGSSGRDQPQHF. DNA of the CDR3: TGCGCCAGCAGCCATACAGGTTCCTCGGGCCGGGATCAGCCCCAGCATTTT.

The count of this clone is one. This chain connects TRBV3-1 (or the pseudogene TRBV3-2) to TRBJ2-1, with TRBD2 matching 9 bases. This CDR3 is 14 amino acids long. Germline V gives CDR1 LGHDT, CDR2 YNNKEL (reference sequence). V lost 2 bases and J lost 4; bases outside the gene matches: 0. As DNA, the CDR3 is TGTGCCAGCAGCCAACTAGCGGGGTACAATGAGCAGTTCTTC. Its protein is CASSQLAGYNEQFF.

The gene calls are TRBV11-2 and TRBJ1-1; tentative D call: TRBD1 (5 bases). V was pared by 7 bases and J by 2 bases, with 11 bases between. The germline gives CDR1 SGHAT, CDR2 FQNNGV. The CDR3 has 13 amino acids. The CDR3 loop reads CASIWGENTEAFF. The DNA for the CDR3 is TGTGCCAGCATCTGGGGGGAAAACACTGAAGCTTTCTTT.

The genes are TRBV18 and TRBJ1-2, with 11 bases aligning to TRBD1. Germline trimming cut 5 bases from V and 6 bases from J; bases unmatched to any gene: 8. From germline, CDR1 is KGHSH and CDR2 LQKENI. The CDR3 has 15 amino acids. The CDR3 is CASSTEGQGDHGYTF. DNA of the CDR3: TGTGCCAGCTCAACCGAGGGACAGGGGGATCATGGCTACACCTTC.

This sequence joins TRBV6-2 or TRBV6-3 and TRBJ1-2; tentative D call: TRBD1 (6 bases). CDR3 length: 16 amino acids. Per germline, CDR1 MNHEY and CDR2 SVGEGT. The V gene lost 5 bases and the J gene lost 5 bases, with 21 bases spanning the gap. CDR3 DNA: TGTGCCAGCAGTCGGGACACGGACGGCCCGGGGTATGGCTACACCTTC. This translates into CASSRDTDGPGYGYTF.

This rearrangement joins TRBV29-1 to TRBJ2-5, with TRBD2 as a possible D gene (5 bases). In germline, CDR1 is SQVTM, CDR2 ANQGSEA. V lost 6 bases to trimming and J lost 5 bases, with 10 bases between them. The CDR3 has 11 residues. For the CDR3, the DNA is TGCAGCGTCGCCCAGCGGGAGACCCAGTACTTC. This sequence encodes CSVAQRETQYF.

The chain employs TRBV2 and TRBJ1-2; D gene uncertain. Looked up from germline, CDR1 is SNHLY and CDR2 is FYNNEI. The V gene lost 5 bases and the J gene lost 3 bases, with 10 bases spanning the gap. This CDR3 is 13 amino acids long. The CDR3 region is CASSPQFDYGYTF. The CDR3, as DNA: TGTGCCAGCAGTCCCCAGTTTGACTATGGCTACACCTTC.

This chain uses TRBV5-5 with TRBJ1-1; D is perhaps TRBD1 (6 bases). CDR3 length equals 16 residues. CDR1 is SGHKS and CDR2 is YYEKEE in the germline V gene (reference sequence). The ends were cut back, 2 bases at V and 2 bases at J, with 16 bases in the middle. The CDR3 DNA follows: TGTGCCAGCAGCTTCTTATCGGGGGGGCGTAACACTGAAGCTTTCTTT. This codes for CASSFLSGGRNTEAFF.

V is TRBV14 and J is TRBJ2-2; 10 bases agree with TRBD2. Per the germline V gene, CDR1 is SGHDN and CDR2 is FVKESK. V dropped 6 bases and J dropped 4; count of bases not matched to a gene: 2. CDR3 length: 14 residues. The chain's CDR3 is CASRLAGTTGELFF. The CDR3 bases are TGTGCCAGCAGACTAGCGGGGACCACCGGGGAGCTGTTTTTT.

The chain is built from TRBV20-1 and TRBJ1-1, with D uncertain. V gave up 3 bases and J gave up 12 bases, with 14 bases separating them. The CDR3 runs 11 residues. Germline V gene lookup returns CDR1 DFQATT and CDR2 SNEGSKA (reference sequence). Here the CDR3 reads CSASAAGGPFF. The CDR3 DNA follows: TGCAGTGCTAGCGCTGCGGGAGGGCCTTTCTTT.

V usage is TRBV12-5 and J usage is TRBJ2-1; unclear D gene. This CDR3 has 10 amino acids. Looked up from germline, CDR1 is LGHNT and CDR2 is FRNRAP. V lost 5 bases, J lost 10 bases, and 6 bases lay in between. The CDR3 DNA sequence: TGTGCTAGTGGTGCAGGAGAGCAGTTCTTC. Amino acids: CASGAGEQFF.

In this sample, this clone turned up many times. V is TRBV6-5 and J is TRBJ2-3, with D maybe TRBD1 (6 bases). V was clipped by 6 bases and J by 0 bases, with 7 bases between them. CDR1 MNHEY and CDR2 SVGAGI come from the germline V gene. This CDR3 is 13 amino acids long. CDR3 nucleotide sequence: TGTGCCAGCAGACAGGGTAGCACAGATACGCAGTATTTT. This encodes CASRQGSTDTQYF.

The chain couples TRBV7-9 to TRBJ2-7, with 10 bases matching TRBD1. The CDR3 runs to 16 residues. Trimming at V came to 3 bases and at J to 4 bases, leaving 9 bases not matched to a gene. Germline CDR1 reads SEHNR; CDR2 reads FQNEAQ (reference sequence). The CDR3 bases are TGTGCCAGCAGCTTGGGTCGGACAGGGGGTCTGTACGAGCAGTACTTC. Translating it yields CASSLGRTGGLYEQYF.

The V gene is TRBV9, the J gene TRBJ2-3; a possible D gene is TRBD1 (6 bases). The CDR3 runs to 12 residues. Looked up from germline, CDR1 is SGDLS and CDR2 is YYNGEE. V dropped 3 bases and J dropped 4 bases, with 6 bases sitting between them. The CDR3 loop is CASSEGADTQYF. The CDR3 DNA reads TGTGCCAGCAGCGAGGGGGCAGATACGCAGTATTTT.

This clone came up once. The rearrangement joins TRBV9 to TRBJ1-2; D unclear. Trimming removed 1 base at V and 4 bases at J, with 14 bases between. CDR1 and CDR2 (germline): SGDLS, YYNGEE. The CDR3 covers 15 residues. CDR3 region: CASSVREIPGYGYTF. CDR3 sequence (DNA): TGTGCCAGCAGCGTACGGGAGATACCGGGCTATGGCTACACCTTC.

The chain links TRBV6-5 to TRBJ1-1; 9 bases match TRBD1. Trimming took 6 bases from V and 13 from J; bases not matched to a gene: 12. The germline CDR1 and CDR2 sequences are MNHEY and SVGAGI. The CDR3 runs to 13 residues. This CDR3 is CASRFGTGMFVFF. DNA for the CDR3: TGTGCCAGCAGGTTCGGGACAGGGATGTTTGTTTTCTTT.

This clone showed up just once. The chain uses TRBV28 and TRBJ1-6, with TRBD1 matching over 7 bases. Germline-derived CDR1 and CDR2 are MDHEN and SYDVKM. CDR3 length equals 13 residues. With V trimmed by 6 bases and J by 9 bases, 5 bases remained unmatched. The CDR3: CASSQGQISPLHF. DNA for the CDR3: TGTGCCAGCAGCCAGGGACAGATTTCACCCCTCCACTTT. Looking up the rest from reference TRBV28 and TRBJ1-6 gives the full variable domain: DVKVTQSSRYLVKRTGEKVFLECVQDMDHENMFWYRQDPGLGLRLIYFSYDVKMKEKGDIPEGYSVSREKKERFSLILESASTNQTSMYLCASSQGQISPLHFGNGTRLTVT.

This clone was detected once. This chain uses TRBV27 with TRBJ1-4, with D possibly TRBD1 on 5 matching bases. Germline loops: CDR1 MNHEY, CDR2 SMNVEV (reference sequence). CDR3 length: 14 amino acids. Trimming cost V 2 bases and J 4 bases, with 8 bases left between them. The DNA of the CDR3 is TGTGCCAGCAGTTTACGGGGGTTTAATGAAAAACTGTTTTTT. This translates into CASSLRGFNEKLFF.

This clone was seen only once. The chain has TRBV5-1 and TRBJ2-1; 11 positions agree with TRBD2. The CDR3 contains 15 residues. CDR1 SGHRS and CDR2 YFSETQ come from the germline V gene. The V and J ends lost 4 bases and 8 bases, in that order; junction bases with no gene match: 8. This CDR3 reads CASSLPRLAGYEQFF. The CDR3 DNA reads as TGCGCCAGCAGCCTCCCCCGACTAGCGGGGTATGAGCAGTTCTTC.

The rearrangement uses TRBV2 and TRBJ2-3; no clear D. V shed 6 bases and J shed 0 bases, with 4 bases lying between them. CDR3 length: 12 residues. CDR1 is SNHLY and CDR2 is FYNNEI in the germline V gene. In DNA form, the CDR3 reads TGTGCCAGCAGCACTAGCACAGATACGCAGTATTTT. Its translation: CASSTSTDTQYF.

J is TRBJ1-3 and V is TRBV5-6, with TRBD1 as a possible D gene (6 bases). There are 16 residues in the CDR3. V was shortened by 1 base and J by 0 bases, with 11 bases between the two germline ends. In germline, CDR1 is SGHDT, CDR2 YYEEEE. The CDR3 spells CASSLFRGSSGNTIYF. The DNA of the CDR3 is TGTGCCAGCAGCTTGTTCAGGGGCTCCTCTGGAAACACCATATATTTT. Supplemented by reference TRBV5-6 and TRBJ1-3, the full variable domain reads DAGVTQSPTHLIKTRGQQVTLRCSPKSGHDTVSWYQQALGQGPQFIFQYYEEEERQRGNFPDRFSGHQFPNYSSELNVNALLLGDSALYLCASSLFRGSSGNTIYFGEGSWLTVV.